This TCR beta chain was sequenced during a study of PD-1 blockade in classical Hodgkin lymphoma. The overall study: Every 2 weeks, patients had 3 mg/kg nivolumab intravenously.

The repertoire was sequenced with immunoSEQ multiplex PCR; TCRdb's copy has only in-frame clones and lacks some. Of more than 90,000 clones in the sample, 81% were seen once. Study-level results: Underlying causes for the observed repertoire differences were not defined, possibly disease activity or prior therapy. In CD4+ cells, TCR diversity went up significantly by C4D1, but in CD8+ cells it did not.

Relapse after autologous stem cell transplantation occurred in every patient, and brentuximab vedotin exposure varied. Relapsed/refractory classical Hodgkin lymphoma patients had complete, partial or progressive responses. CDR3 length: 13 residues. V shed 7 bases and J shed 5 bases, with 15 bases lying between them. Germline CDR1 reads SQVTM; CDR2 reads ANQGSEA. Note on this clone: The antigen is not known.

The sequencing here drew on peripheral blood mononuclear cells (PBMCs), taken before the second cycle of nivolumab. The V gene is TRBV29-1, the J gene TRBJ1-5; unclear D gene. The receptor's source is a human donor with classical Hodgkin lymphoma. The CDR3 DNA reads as TGCAGCGCCTCCGCGGACGGAGATCAGCCCCAGCATTTT. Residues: CSASADGDQPQHF.